One sample yielded the 18 T cell receptor beta chains listed below, sequenced in a study of somatic mutations in cytotoxic T cells in rheumatoid arthritis. Repertoires were generated with immunoSEQ multiplex PCR, while TCRdb's copy carries only in-frame clones and drops some. The table records some 25,000 clones, less than 85% of them present only once. The sample consisted of CD8+ T cells sorted from blood. The receptors were sampled from a woman in her late teens or twenties in good health.

For the CDR3, the DNA is TGTGCCAGTAGCGACGGGTTGAACACCGGGGAGCTGTTTTTT. Translating it yields CASSDGLNTGELFF. The chain is built from TRBV19 and TRBJ2-2; D remains ambiguous. This CDR3 is 14 amino acids long. Trimming took off 6 bases at V and 1 base at J, with 9 bases between the two ends. Per germline, CDR1 LNHDA and CDR2 SQIVND (reference sequence).

J is TRBJ2-7 and V is TRBV10-1; D assignment may be TRBD1 or TRBD2 (6 bases each). Trimming cost V 4 bases and J 1 base, with 11 bases left between them. CDR1 and CDR2 (germline): WNHNN, SYGVQD (reference sequence). The CDR3 consists of 14 residues. CDR3 nucleotide sequence: TGCGCCAGCAGTGCCCAGGGGAGGTCCTACGAGCAGTACTTC. It yields the protein CASSAQGRSYEQYF.

The chain combines TRBV10-3 with TRBJ1-4, with D unclear. There are 13 residues in the CDR3. Germline V CDR1 and CDR2: ENHRY, SYGVKD. V shed 4 bases and J shed 0 bases, with 3 bases lying between them. CDR3 region: CAISGSTNEKLFF. CDR3 coding DNA: TGTGCCATCAGTGGGTCAACTAATGAAAAACTGTTTTTT.

CDR3 in amino acids: CASSLVLPNTEAFF. The DNA for the CDR3 is TGTGCCAGCAGCTTAGTACTGCCGAACACTGAAGCTTTCTTT. This chain links TRBV7-9 with TRBJ1-1, with D unresolved. This CDR3 region has 14 residues. Germline V gene data show CDR1 as SEHNR and CDR2 as FQNEAQ (reference sequence). With 1 base removed from V and 1 base from J, the gap between germline ends came to 7 bases.

The chain combines TRBV19 with TRBJ2-7; possible D gene TRBD2, 5 bases. Trimming pared 7 bases from V and 3 bases from J, leaving 13 bases between. Germline V gene sequence: CDR1 LNHDA, CDR2 SQIVND (reference sequence). The length of the CDR3 is 13 residues. CDR3 sequence (DNA): TGTGCCAGTACTCCGAACGGACTCTACGAGCAGTACTTC. Its protein is CASTPNGLYEQYF.

This chain connects TRBV5-1 to TRBJ2-5; D assignment may be TRBD1 or TRBD2 (5 bases each). The J call is uncertain, as TRBJ2-7 better fits the DNA end. The CDR3 is 15 residues long. Per the germline V gene, CDR1 is SGHRS and CDR2 is YFSETQ. CDR3 nucleotides: TGCGCCAGCCGAGAACAGGAGCGGACCTTCTACGAGCAGTACTTC. Amino acid sequence: CASREQERTFYEQYF.

This chain's CDR3 is CASRDWTDNQPQHF. In DNA form, the CDR3 reads TGTGCCAGCAGGGATTGGACAGACAATCAGCCCCAGCATTTT. This sequence joins TRBV6-1 and TRBJ1-5; D may be TRBD1 (6 bases). Germline V gives CDR1 MNHNS, CDR2 SASEGT. V was clipped by 6 bases and J by 3 bases, with 12 bases between them. There are 14 residues in the CDR3.

This rearrangement joins TRBV27 to TRBJ1-1; weak D call: TRBD1 (6 bases). Deletions cut 6 bases from V and 3 bases from J, with 17 bases between. The CDR3 totals 15 residues. Germline CDR1 and CDR2: MNHEY and SMNVEV (reference sequence). The CDR3 region is CASSRGGRFDTEAFF. The DNA of the CDR3 is TGTGCCAGCAGCCGAGGGGGGAGGTTTGACACTGAAGCTTTCTTT.

This clone has only a few counts. The chain recombines TRBV18 with TRBJ2-1, with D tentatively TRBD1 (5 bases). Germline loops: CDR1 KGHSH, CDR2 LQKENI. CDR3 length: 14 amino acids. Trimming pared 0 bases from V and 8 bases from J, leaving 11 bases between. The CDR3 nucleotides read TGTGCCAGCTCACCACCTTCAGGGTATGATGAGCAGTTCTTC. This sequence encodes CASSPPSGYDEQFF.

The chain employs TRBV7-6 and TRBJ2-2, with 8 bases fitting TRBD2. The V gene end was trimmed by 1 base and the J gene end by 6 bases; junction bases not matched to a gene: 4. CDR1 is SGHVS and CDR2 is FNYEAQ in the germline V gene. The CDR3 contains 15 residues. CDR3: CASSLGAGVAGELFF. CDR3 sequence (DNA): TGTGCCAGCAGCTTAGGAGCGGGAGTCGCCGGGGAGCTGTTTTTT.

The chain combines TRBV27 with TRBJ2-1; 9 bases fit TRBD2. V gave up 11 bases and J gave up 9 bases; unmatched junction bases: 20. Looked up from germline, CDR1 is MNHEY and CDR2 is SMNVEV (reference sequence). The CDR3 extends over 16 amino acids. This CDR3 is CAVLRGGRGSRGEQFF. The CDR3 coding sequence is TGTGCCGTTCTGCGGGGGGGCCGTGGATCCCGGGGTGAGCAGTTCTTC.

The V gene is TRBV28, the J gene TRBJ1-1; maybe TRBD1 (6 bases). Per germline, CDR1 MDHEN and CDR2 SYDVKM. The CDR3 runs 17 residues. V lost 6 bases and J 8 bases, leaving 28 bases between the germline ends. CDR3 nucleotides: TGTGCCAGCAGGGGCGAAGGGGGTCCTACGGCCTCTCGAGAAGCTTTCTTT. Translated, it gives CASRGEGGPTASREAFF. Variable domain in full (rest from reference TRBV28 and TRBJ1-1): DVKVTQSSRYLVKRTGEKVFLECVQDMDHENMFWYRQDPGLGLRLIYFSYDVKMKEKGDIPEGYSVSREKKERFSLILESASTNQTSMYLCASRGEGGPTASREAFFGQGTRLTVV.

The chain joins TRBV7-6 to TRBJ2-7; D not resolved. The germline V and J ends were trimmed by 1 base and 3 bases, with 10 bases remaining between them. The CDR3 runs to 14 residues. Germline CDR1 and CDR2: SGHVS and FNYEAQ. This chain's CDR3 is CASSLEVGDYEQYF. The CDR3, as DNA: TGTGCCAGCAGCTTAGAGGTGGGTGACTACGAGCAGTACTTC.

V and J are TRBV7-9 and TRBJ2-7; D remains ambiguous. Between the trimmed V and J ends, which lost 4 bases and 5 bases, there was a span of 18 bases. CDR3 size: 15 residues. Germline lookup yields CDR1 SEHNR and CDR2 FQNEAQ (reference sequence). The CDR3 region has the DNA TGTGCCAGCAGCTCGACGGAAGCCTCGCCCAACGAGCAGTACTTC. It is translated as CASSSTEASPNEQYF.

The V gene is TRBV6-6, the J gene TRBJ2-4, with TRBD2 matching over 10 bases. V shed 6 bases, J shed 8 bases, and the junction held 7 bases outside the gene matches. The CDR3 has 14 residues. Germline V gene sequence: CDR1 MNHNY, CDR2 SVGAGI (reference sequence). The CDR3 bases are TGTGCCAGCAGCATAACCGGGACTAGCGACATTCAGTACTTC. Translation gives CASSITGTSDIQYF.

This chain uses TRBV7-8 with TRBJ1-1; perhaps TRBD1 as D (5 bases). CDR3 size: 16 residues. Per the germline V gene, CDR1 is SGHVS and CDR2 is FQNEAQ. Trimming stripped 3 bases from V and 1 base from J, with 15 bases between. This CDR3 is CASSFGRAGPNTEAFF. CDR3 nucleotides: TGTGCCAGCAGCTTCGGGAGGGCGGGACCGAACACTGAAGCTTTCTTT. Looking up the rest from reference TRBV7-8 and TRBJ1-1 gives the full variable domain: GAGVSQSPRYKVAKRGQDVALRCDPISGHVSLFWYQQALGQGPEFLTYFQNEAQLDKSGLPSDRFFAERPEGSVSTLKIQRTQQEDSAVYLCASSFGRAGPNTEAFFGQGTRLTVV.

The chain uses TRBV4-1 and TRBJ2-3; TRBD2 matches 9 bases. Germline values: CDR1 MGHRA, CDR2 YSYEKL. The CDR3 extends over 17 amino acids. J was trimmed by 2 bases and V by 4 bases; bases with no gene match: 10. The CDR3 nucleotides read TGCGCCAGCAGCCCCGCTGCGGGGGGGCTTATCACAGATACGCAGTATTTT. This encodes CASSPAAGGLITDTQYF.

V and J are TRBV28 and TRBJ1-6; maybe TRBD1 (5 bases). Germline-derived CDR1 and CDR2 are MDHEN and SYDVKM. With 7 bases removed from V and 7 bases from J, the gap between germline ends came to 14 bases. CDR3 length: 14 amino acids. CDR3 sequence: CASTKGGVNSPLHF. Here the CDR3 DNA reads TGTGCCAGCACCAAGGGAGGGGTCAATTCACCCCTCCACTTT.